This T cell receptor (beta chain) was sequenced during a study of cytomegalovirus exposure and HLA in healthy donors. Trimming cost V 2 bases and J 6 bases, with 11 bases left between them. Germline CDR1 is SQVTM and CDR2 is ANQGSEA. This CDR3 has 13 residues. Vbeta (60) and Jbeta (13) primers were used in the PCR. Clones were sequenced by immunoSEQ multiplex PCR, and TCRdb holds only the in-frame ones, with some missing. The profile shows over 85,000 clones, roughly three quarters of them singletons. The sample comprised PBMCs. This chain connects TRBV29-1 to TRBJ1-5; TRBD1 might be the D (5 bases). The clonotype was recovered from a man between 40 and 49 years old in good health and CMV-seronegative. In DNA, the CDR3 is TGCAGCGTTGAATACCAGGGAGGTCAGCCCCAGCATTTT. As protein: CSVEYQGGQPQHF.